This TCR beta chain was recovered during a study of CD8 T cells in ankylosing spondylitis. V lost 0 bases, J lost 5 bases, and 8 bases lay in between. CDR1 and CDR2 (germline): KGHSH, LQKENI. The CDR3 is made up of 15 amino acids. As to this clonotype: What it binds is unknown.

Overall study findings and caveats: Disease-associated clones were reportedly significantly overrepresented in matched ankylosing spondylitis synovial fluid. Earlier authors reported some of these motif variants in reactive arthritis synovial fluid and blood. Ankylosing spondylitis blood appeared to carry a characteristic TCR beta motif of several highly homologous variants. Disease-associated clones were CD8+ and fairly uncommon in peripheral blood.

Quantitative 5'-RACE with molecular barcodes produced the TCR beta libraries. TCRdb re-derived calls from the 5' RACE reads in MiXCR, one entry per CDR3 protein. The data contain 700,000 to 1,000,000 distinct CDR3 sequences, 10% to 15% of them singletons. The source is a male donor with ankylosing spondylitis. Sequences were obtained from blood, either unsorted or a sorted T cell fraction (not recorded which). The chain combines TRBV18 with TRBJ2-6, with D uncertain. The CDR3 is CASSPPPGWANVLTF. CDR3 nucleotide sequence: TGTGCCAGCTCACCACCCCCCGGATGGGCCAACGTCCTGACTTTC.